Sequencing of this T cell receptor beta chain was carried out in a study of blood T cell repertoires in COVID-19. For the study at large: Samples came from the United States, Italy and Spain, spanning acute and convalescent COVID-19. T cells, B-cell-depleted T cells, or PBMCs supplied cDNA or gDNA.

Original data processing: Scientists estimated how many nucleated cells there were by amplifying reference gene primers. Assay used: immunoSEQ multiplex PCR; TCRdb lists only in-frame clones, some missing. V, J and clone size were drawn from that table, and D and trimming were deduced from the DNA. The table shows about 39,000 clones, with just under 95% occurring only once. This CDR3 region has 17 residues. Germline CDR1 reads KGHDR; CDR2 reads SFDVKD. The V and J ends lost 3 bases and 9 bases, in that order; junction bases with no gene match: 11. The V and J genes are TRBV24-1 and TRBJ2-6; 9 nucleotides line up with TRBD1. The TCR comes from a human donor with active COVID-19. The donor label of this sample is uncertain. The sequencing sample was made of peripheral blood. DNA of the CDR3: TGTGCCACCAGTGATCCCGATTTGGGACAGGGCTTCAACGTCCTGACTTTC. Amino acids: CATSDPDLGQGFNVLTF.